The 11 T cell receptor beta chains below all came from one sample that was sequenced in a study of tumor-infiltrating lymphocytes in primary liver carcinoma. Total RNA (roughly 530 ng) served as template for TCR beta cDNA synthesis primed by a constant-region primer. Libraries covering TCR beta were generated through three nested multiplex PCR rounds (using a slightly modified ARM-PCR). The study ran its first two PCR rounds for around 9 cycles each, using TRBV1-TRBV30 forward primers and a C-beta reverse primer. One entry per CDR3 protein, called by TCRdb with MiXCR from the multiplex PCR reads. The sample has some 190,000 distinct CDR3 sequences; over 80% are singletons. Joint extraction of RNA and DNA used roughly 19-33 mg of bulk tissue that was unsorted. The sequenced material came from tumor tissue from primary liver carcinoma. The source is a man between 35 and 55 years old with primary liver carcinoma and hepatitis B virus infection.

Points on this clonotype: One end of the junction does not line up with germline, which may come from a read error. The CDR3 here is CASTGKRSYEHYF. The CDR3 region has the DNA TGTGCCAGCACGGGGAAGCGATCCTACGAGCACTATTTC. The chain links TRBV11-1 to TRBJ2-7, with D tentatively TRBD2 (5 bases). Germline V lookup: CDR1 SGHAT, CDR2 FQDESV (reference sequence). This CDR3 is 13 amino acids long.

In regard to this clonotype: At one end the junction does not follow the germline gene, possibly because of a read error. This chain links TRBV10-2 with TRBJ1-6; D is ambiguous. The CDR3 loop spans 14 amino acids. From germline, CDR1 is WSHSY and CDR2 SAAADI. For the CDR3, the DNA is TGTGCCAGCAGTGTGTCCACGGTTAATTCACCCCTCCACTTT. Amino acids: CASSVSTVNSPLHF.

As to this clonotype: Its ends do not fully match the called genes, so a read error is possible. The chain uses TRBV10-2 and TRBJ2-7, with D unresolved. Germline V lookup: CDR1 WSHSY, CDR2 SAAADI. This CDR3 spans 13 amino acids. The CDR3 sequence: CACSGALYYEQYF. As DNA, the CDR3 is TGCGCCTGCAGTGGAGCACTCTACTACGAGCAGTACTTC.

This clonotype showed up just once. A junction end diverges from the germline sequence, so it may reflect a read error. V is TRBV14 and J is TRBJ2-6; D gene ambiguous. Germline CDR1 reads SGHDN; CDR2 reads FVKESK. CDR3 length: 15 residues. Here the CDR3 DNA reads TGTGCAAGCAGCCGAGGCGCAACTGGGGCCAACGTCCTGACTTTC. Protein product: CASSRGATGANVLTF.

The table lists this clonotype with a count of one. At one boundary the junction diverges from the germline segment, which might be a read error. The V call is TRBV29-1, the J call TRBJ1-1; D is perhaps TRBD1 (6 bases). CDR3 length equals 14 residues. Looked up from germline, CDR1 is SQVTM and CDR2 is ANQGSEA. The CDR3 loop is CGVVRGGVNTETFF. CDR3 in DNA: TGCGGCGTCGTCAGAGGGGGGGTGAACACTGAAACTTTCTTT.

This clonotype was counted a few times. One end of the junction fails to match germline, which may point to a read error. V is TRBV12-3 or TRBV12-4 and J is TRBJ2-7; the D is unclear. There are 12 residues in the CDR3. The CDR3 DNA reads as TGCGCCGGCAGCTTGTCCGATGGGAAGCAGTACTTC. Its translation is CAGSLSDGKQYF.

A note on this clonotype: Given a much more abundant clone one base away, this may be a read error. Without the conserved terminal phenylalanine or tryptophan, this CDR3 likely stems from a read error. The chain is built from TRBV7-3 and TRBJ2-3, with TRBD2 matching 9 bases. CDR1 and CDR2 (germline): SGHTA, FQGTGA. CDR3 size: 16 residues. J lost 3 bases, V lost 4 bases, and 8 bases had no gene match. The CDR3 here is CASSSGTSRDTDTQYY. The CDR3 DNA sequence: TGTGCCAGCAGCTCCGGGACTAGCAGGGATACAGATACGCAGTATTAT.

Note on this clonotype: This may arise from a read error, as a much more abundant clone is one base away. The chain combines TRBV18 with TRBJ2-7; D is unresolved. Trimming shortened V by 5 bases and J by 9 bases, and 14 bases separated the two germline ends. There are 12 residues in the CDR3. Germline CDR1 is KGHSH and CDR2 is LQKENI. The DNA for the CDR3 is TGTGCCAGCTCAGTCGATTCCGTCGTGCAGTACTTC. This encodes CASSVDSVVQYF.

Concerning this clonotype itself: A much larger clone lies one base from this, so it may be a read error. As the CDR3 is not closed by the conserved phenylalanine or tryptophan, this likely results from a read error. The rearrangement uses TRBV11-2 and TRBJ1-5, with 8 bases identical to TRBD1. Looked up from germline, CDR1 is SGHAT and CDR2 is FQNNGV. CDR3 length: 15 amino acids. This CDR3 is CASILAGGGNQPQHY. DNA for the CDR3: TGTGCCAGCATCTTAGCAGGGGGCGGCAATCAGCCCCAGCATTAT.

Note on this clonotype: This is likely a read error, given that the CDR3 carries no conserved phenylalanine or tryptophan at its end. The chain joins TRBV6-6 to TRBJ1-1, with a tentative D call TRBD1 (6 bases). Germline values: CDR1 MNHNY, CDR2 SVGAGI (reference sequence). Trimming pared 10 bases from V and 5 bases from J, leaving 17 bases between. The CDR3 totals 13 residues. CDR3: CANSIGGTTEAFL. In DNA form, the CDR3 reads TGTGCCAACAGCATAGGGGGGACTACTGAAGCTTTCCTT.

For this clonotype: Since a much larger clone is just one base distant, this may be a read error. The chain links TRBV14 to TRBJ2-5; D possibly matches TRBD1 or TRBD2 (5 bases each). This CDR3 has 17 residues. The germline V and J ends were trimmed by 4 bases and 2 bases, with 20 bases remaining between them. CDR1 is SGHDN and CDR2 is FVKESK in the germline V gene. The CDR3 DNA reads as TGTGCCAGCAGCCTAGCCCGGAGATGGGACCAGCAAGAGACCCAGTACTTC. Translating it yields CASSLARRWDQQETQYF.